One and the same sample provided the 22 T cell receptor beta chains below, sequenced in a study of immune evolution from preneoplasia to lung adenocarcinoma. Here immunoSEQ multiplex PCR was the method, and the copy in TCRdb shows in-frame clones only, minus some. The repertoire includes thousands of clones, 85% of them detected once, and about 18% sits in the top ten. Specimen: FFPE adjacent normal lung tissue. These receptors were collected from a person aged 55-85 years with lung adenocarcinoma.

The V call is TRBV2, the J call TRBJ2-3; TRBD2 matches at 13 bases. CDR1 is SNHLY, CDR2 FYNNEI, per germline. This CDR3 region has 16 residues. The J segment lost 5 bases and the V segment lost 2 bases, leaving 4 bases of the junction unmatched. DNA of the CDR3: TGTGCCAGCAGTGAACTAACTAGCGGGGGGGTAGATACGCAGTATTTT. Translation: CASSELTSGGVDTQYF.

The rearrangement links TRBV7-6 to TRBJ2-4; TRBD2 matches 8 bases. The CDR3 loop spans 16 amino acids. Germline CDR1 is SGHVS and CDR2 is FNYEAQ. Trimming removed 1 base from V and 9 bases from J; junction bases left unmatched: 11. In DNA form, the CDR3 reads TGTGCCAGCAGCTTAGGAGGGGTAGCGGGAACAACCATTCAGTACTTC. Amino acids: CASSLGGVAGTTIQYF.

The V call is TRBV29-1, the J call TRBJ2-3; 13 nucleotides align to TRBD2. This CDR3 contains 15 residues. Trimming cost V 5 bases and J 2 bases; bases outside gene matches: 4. Germline V gene data show CDR1 as SQVTM and CDR2 as ANQGSEA. In DNA, the CDR3 is TGCAGCGTTCCCGGACTAGCGGGAGCCACAGATACGCAGTATTTT. Residues: CSVPGLAGATDTQYF.

The V call is TRBV5-4, the J call TRBJ1-3; D uncertain. There are 14 residues in the CDR3. V lost 3 bases to trimming and J lost 0 bases, with 7 bases between them. CDR1 is SGHNT, CDR2 YYREEE, per germline (reference sequence). As DNA, the CDR3 is TGTGCCAGCAGCTCCTTTGACTCTGGAAACACCATATATTTT. As protein: CASSSFDSGNTIYF.

The chain links TRBV27 to TRBJ1-2; D gene ambiguous. V gave up 0 bases and J gave up 3 bases, with 8 bases separating them. CDR1 is MNHEY and CDR2 is SMNVEV in the germline V gene (reference sequence). The CDR3 contains 14 residues. DNA of the CDR3: TGTGCCAGCAGTTTATCCGGCACGTACTATGGCTACACCTTC. It is translated as CASSLSGTYYGYTF.

The table lists this clone with a count of one. V gene TRBV18 combines with J gene TRBJ2-1; 11 bases align to TRBD2. Germline V gene data show CDR1 as KGHSH and CDR2 as LQKENI. This CDR3 region has 15 residues. V dropped 3 bases and J dropped 7; count of bases not matched to a gene: 5. CDR3 residues: CASSPSGGAGNEQFF. CDR3 nucleotide sequence: TGTGCCAGCTCACCTAGCGGGGGGGCCGGGAATGAGCAGTTCTTC.

The CDR3 is CSAPKGSEQYF. The DNA of the CDR3 is TGCAGTGCTCCAAAGGGTAGCGAGCAGTACTTC. This sequence joins TRBV20-1 and TRBJ2-7; D call uncertain. The germline V gene encodes CDR1 DFQATT and CDR2 SNEGSKA (reference sequence). This CDR3 has 11 amino acids. Deletions cut 5 bases from V and 6 bases from J, with 11 bases between.

By frequency in the sample, this clone is hyperexpanded. V usage is TRBV9 and J usage is TRBJ1-1; TRBD1 aligns across 7 bases. This CDR3 is built from 15 residues. V shed 4 bases and J 6 bases; nucleotides not matched to a gene: 12. CDR1 is SGDLS and CDR2 is YYNGEE in the germline V gene. The CDR3, as DNA: TGTGCCAGCAGCCCACTAGACAGGGCTTTCCCTGAAGCTTTCTTT. It is translated as CASSPLDRAFPEAFF. Combining the CDR3 with reference TRBV9 and TRBJ1-1 gives the whole variable domain DSGVTQTPKHLITATGQRVTLRCSPRSGDLSVYWYQQSLDQGLQFLIQYYNGEERAKGNILERFSAQQFPDLHSELNLSSLELGDSALYFCASSPLDRAFPEAFFGQGTRLTVV.

This sequence joins TRBV11-2 and TRBJ2-2, with a tentative D call TRBD1 (6 bases). V lost 4 bases and J 1 base, leaving 7 bases between the germline ends. The CDR3 consists of 14 residues. Germline CDR1 SGHAT, CDR2 FQNNGV. The CDR3 sequence: CASSSGQNTGELFF. The CDR3 DNA is TGTGCCAGCAGCTCGGGACAGAACACCGGGGAGCTGTTTTTT. Variable domain in full (rest from reference TRBV11-2 and TRBJ2-2): EAGVAQSPRYKIIEKRQSVAFWCNPISGHATLYWYQQILGQGPKLLIQFQNNGVVDDSQLPKDRFSAERLKGVDSTLKIQPAKLEDSAVYLCASSSGQNTGELFFGEGSRLTVL.

The chain recombines TRBV5-1 with TRBJ2-3; no clear D gene. Trimming pared 0 bases from V and 2 bases from J, leaving 7 bases between. The CDR3 is made up of 14 amino acids. CDR1 is SGHRS, CDR2 YFSETQ, per germline. The CDR3 here is CASSLEEITDTQYF. Here the CDR3 DNA reads TGCGCCAGCAGCTTGGAAGAGATCACAGATACGCAGTATTTT.

A few counts support this clone. The sample contains more than one DNA sequence encoding this CDR3. The rearrangement uses TRBV9 and TRBJ1-2; 10 bases fit TRBD1. Trimming removed 3 bases from V and 8 bases from J; junction bases left unmatched: 4. CDR1 and CDR2 (germline): SGDLS, YYNGEE. This CDR3 is 13 amino acids long. In nucleotides, the CDR3 is TGTGCCAGCAGCGCGGGACAGGGGAACGGCTACACCTTC. Translated: CASSAGQGNGYTF.

This clone appeared a single time. V and J are TRBV27 and TRBJ2-2; D may be TRBD1 (6 bases). Germline V gene data show CDR1 as MNHEY and CDR2 as SMNVEV (reference sequence). Trimming left V 6 bases short and J 2 bases short, with 22 bases between. This CDR3 has 18 residues. The CDR3 DNA follows: TGTGCCAGCAGATTGAAATCCCCCGGGACACTAAACACCGGGGAGCTGTTTTTT. Its translation: CASRLKSPGTLNTGELFF.

The rearrangement joins TRBV5-1 to TRBJ1-2; TRBD1 matches 11 bases. V gave up 3 bases and J gave up 4 bases; unmatched junction bases: 14. This CDR3 is 18 amino acids long. The germline gives CDR1 SGHRS, CDR2 YFSETQ. The CDR3 protein is CASSSTGQGALRGYGYTF. The DNA for the CDR3 is TGCGCCAGCAGCTCTACCGGACAGGGGGCGCTTAGAGGCTATGGCTACACCTTC. The variable domain in full, with the rest retrieved from reference TRBV5-1 and TRBJ1-2, is KAGVTQTPRYLIKTRGQQVTLSCSPISGHRSVSWYQQTPGQGLQFLFEYFSETQRNKGNFPGRFSGRQFSNSRSEMNVSTLELGDSALYLCASSSTGQGALRGYGYTFGSGTRLTVV.

The chain is built from TRBV15 and TRBJ2-1, with 9 bases lining up with TRBD2. Looked up from germline, CDR1 is LNHNV and CDR2 is YYDKDF (reference sequence). There are 17 residues in the CDR3. J was trimmed by 8 bases and V by 0 bases; bases with no gene match: 11. The CDR3: CATSRDSGGLAQDEQFF. The CDR3 DNA sequence: TGTGCCACCAGCAGAGATTCAGGAGGACTAGCGCAGGATGAGCAGTTCTTC.

The chain employs TRBV21-1 and TRBJ2-5; TRBD2, as called in the table, went unchecked against the DNA. TRBV21-1 is a pseudogene locus. The length of the CDR3 is 17 residues. The CDR3 coding sequence is TGTGCCAGCAGCCTTCACCCCCTAGCGGAGGAAAGGGAGACCCAGTACTTC. Protein: CASSLHPLAEERETQYF.

J is TRBJ1-1 and V is TRBV6-1; D unclear. Germline-derived CDR1 and CDR2 are MNHNS and SASEGT. The CDR3 extends over 13 amino acids. The V and J ends lost 3 bases and 3 bases respectively, with 8 bases between them. In DNA form, the CDR3 reads TGTGCCAGCAGTGACGGCAGATACACTGAAGCTTTCTTT. This gives the protein CASSDGRYTEAFF.

J is TRBJ2-7 and V is TRBV28; D might be TRBD1 (5 bases). In germline, CDR1 is MDHEN, CDR2 SYDVKM. The ends were cut back, 3 bases at V and 0 bases at J, with 9 bases in the middle. The CDR3 sequence is 14 residues long. Written as DNA, the CDR3 is TGTGCCAGCAGTTTTTCGGACAACTCCTACGAGCAGTACTTC. Its translation: CASSFSDNSYEQYF.

For the CDR3, the DNA is TGTGCCAGCGGGGGACAGGAATATAATTCACCCCTCCACTTT. Translating gives CASGGQEYNSPLHF. The chain recombines TRBV4-2 with TRBJ1-6; 8 bases map to TRBD1. With 8 bases clipped from V and 4 bases from J, the junction kept 4 bases outside the gene matches. The CDR3 totals 14 residues. Germline CDR1 reads LGHNA; CDR2 reads YNFKEQ.

This clone showed up just once. The chain combines TRBV30 with TRBJ2-7; 9 bases align to TRBD1. The CDR3 runs to 16 residues. V gave up 0 bases and J gave up 4 bases; unmatched junction bases: 10. Germline V gene data show CDR1 as GTSNPN and CDR2 as SVGIG (reference sequence). The CDR3 region is CAWSVRDRDHFYEQYF. The DNA of the CDR3 is TGTGCCTGGAGTGTTCGGGACAGGGACCACTTTTACGAGCAGTACTTC. The whole variable domain, filled in from reference TRBV30 and TRBJ2-7, reads SQTIHQWPATLVQPVGSPLSLECTVEGTSNPNLYWYRQAAGRGLQLLFYSVGIGQISSEVPQNLSASRPQDRQFILSSKKLLLSDSGFYLCAWSVRDRDHFYEQYFGPGTRLTVT.

The chain recombines TRBV10-3 with TRBJ2-3; 15 positions agree with TRBD2. This CDR3 is 18 amino acids long. Germline assignment: CDR1 ENHRY and CDR2 SYGVKD. With V trimmed by 4 bases and J by 1 base, 6 bases remained unmatched. The CDR3 sequence is CAISGGTSGRLGTDTQYF. CDR3 in DNA: TGTGCCATCAGTGGGGGGACTAGCGGGAGGTTGGGCACAGATACGCAGTATTTT.

J is TRBJ1-1 and V is TRBV19; D is ambiguous. The V end was cut by 2 bases, the J end by 0 bases, with 4 bases between. The CDR3 has 13 amino acids. Germline assignment: CDR1 LNHDA and CDR2 SQIVND (reference sequence). The CDR3, as DNA: TGTGCCAGTAGTATAACGTTGAACACTGAAGCTTTCTTT. It translates to CASSITLNTEAFF.

V usage is TRBV11-2 and J usage is TRBJ2-1; D may be TRBD1 (6 bases). Germline values: CDR1 SGHAT, CDR2 FQNNGV. V lost 5 bases to trimming and J lost 4 bases, with 15 bases between them. The CDR3 is 15 residues long. The chain's CDR3 is CASSIQGSSYNEQFF. The CDR3 DNA sequence: TGTGCCAGCAGCATACAGGGCTCTTCTTACAATGAGCAGTTCTTC.